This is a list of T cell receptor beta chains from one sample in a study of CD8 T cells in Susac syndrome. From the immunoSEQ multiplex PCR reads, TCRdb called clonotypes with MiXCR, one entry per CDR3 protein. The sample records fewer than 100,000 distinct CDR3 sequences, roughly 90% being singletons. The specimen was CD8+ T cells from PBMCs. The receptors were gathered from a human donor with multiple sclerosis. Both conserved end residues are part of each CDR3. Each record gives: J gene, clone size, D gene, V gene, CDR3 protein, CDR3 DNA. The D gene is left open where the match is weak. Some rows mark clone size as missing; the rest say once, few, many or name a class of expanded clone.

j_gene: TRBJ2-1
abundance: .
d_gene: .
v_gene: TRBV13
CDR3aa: CASSLASNEQFF
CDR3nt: TGTGCCAGCAGCTTAGCTTCCAATGAGCAGTTCTTC

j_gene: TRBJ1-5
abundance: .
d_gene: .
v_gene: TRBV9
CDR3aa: CASSVGQGLDQPQHF
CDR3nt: TGTGCCAGCAGCGTAGGGCAGGGTCTTGATCAGCCCCAGCATTTT

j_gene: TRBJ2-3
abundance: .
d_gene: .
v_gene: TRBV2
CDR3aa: CASSVERGSTDTQYF
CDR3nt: TGTGCCAGCAGTGTTGAGAGGGGGAGCACAGATACGCAGTATTTT

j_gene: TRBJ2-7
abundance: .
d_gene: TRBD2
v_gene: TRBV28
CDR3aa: CASSEREGIYEQYF
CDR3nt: TGTGCCAGCAGCGAGCGGGAGGGCATCTACGAGCAGTACTTC

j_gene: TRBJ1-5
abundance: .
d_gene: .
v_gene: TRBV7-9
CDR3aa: CASSLVGAGQPQHF
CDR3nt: TGTGCCAGCAGCTTAGTGGGGGCAGGTCAGCCCCAGCATTTT

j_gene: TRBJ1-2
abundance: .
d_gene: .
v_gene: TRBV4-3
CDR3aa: CASSQSSSQGSDGYTF
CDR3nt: TGCGCCAGCAGCCAATCTAGTTCTCAGGGGTCGGATGGCTACACCTTC

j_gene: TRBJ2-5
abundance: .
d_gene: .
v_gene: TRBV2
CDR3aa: CASGDSLQETQYF
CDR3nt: TGTGCCAGCGGGGACTCCCTCCAAGAGACCCAGTACTTC

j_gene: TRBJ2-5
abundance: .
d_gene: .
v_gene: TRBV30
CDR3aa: CACSGGARDQYF
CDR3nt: TGTGCCTGCTCCGGGGGTGCCCGGGACCAGTACTTC

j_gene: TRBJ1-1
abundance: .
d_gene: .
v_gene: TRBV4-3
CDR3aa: CASSQERQRAEAFF
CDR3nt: TGCGCCAGCAGCCAAGAAAGGCAAAGGGCTGAAGCTTTCTTT

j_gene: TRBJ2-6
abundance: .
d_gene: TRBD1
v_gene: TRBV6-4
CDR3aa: CASEDLLRDRGSGANVLTF
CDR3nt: TGTGCCAGCGAGGACTTGCTCCGGGACAGGGGGAGTGGGGCCAACGTCCTGACTTTC

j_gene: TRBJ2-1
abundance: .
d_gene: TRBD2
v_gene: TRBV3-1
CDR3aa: CASSHPGLALAGDESPWQFF
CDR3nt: TGTGCCAGCAGCCATCCCGGGCTGGCGCTAGCGGGCGACGAGTCCCCATGGCAGTTCTTC

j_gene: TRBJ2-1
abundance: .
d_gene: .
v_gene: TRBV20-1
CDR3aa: CSTWDSYNEQFF
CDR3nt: TGCAGTACATGGGATTCCTACAATGAGCAGTTCTTC

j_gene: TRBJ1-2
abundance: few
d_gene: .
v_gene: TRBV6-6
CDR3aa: CASSYLSGEGYTF
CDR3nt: TGTGCTAGCAGTTACTTGTCCGGGGAGGGCTACACCTTC

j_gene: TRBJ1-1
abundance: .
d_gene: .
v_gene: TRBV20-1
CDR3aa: CSARDKLNTEAFF
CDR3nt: TGCAGTGCTAGGGATAAGCTGAACACTGAAGCTTTCTTT

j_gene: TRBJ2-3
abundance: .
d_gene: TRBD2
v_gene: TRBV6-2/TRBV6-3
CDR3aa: CASTAGDFRADTQYF
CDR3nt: TGTGCCAGCACGGCGGGGGACTTCAGGGCAGATACGCAGTATTTT

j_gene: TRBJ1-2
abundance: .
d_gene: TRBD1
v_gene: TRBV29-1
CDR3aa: CSVVGTGGSGYGYTF
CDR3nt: TGCAGCGTCGTAGGGACAGGGGGATCAGGGTACGGCTACACCTTC

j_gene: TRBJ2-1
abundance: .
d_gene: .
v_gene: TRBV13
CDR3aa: CASLQGRRYNEQFF
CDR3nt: TGTGCCAGTCTACAGGGAAGGAGATACAATGAGCAGTTCTTC

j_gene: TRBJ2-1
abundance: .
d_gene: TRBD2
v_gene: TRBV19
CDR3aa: CASSILLAGVYNEQFF
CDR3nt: TGTGCCAGTAGTATCCTCCTAGCGGGCGTCTACAATGAGCAGTTCTTC

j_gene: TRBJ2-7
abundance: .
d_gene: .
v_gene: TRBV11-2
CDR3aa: CASSYYEQYF
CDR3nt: TGTGCCAGCAGTTATTACGAGCAGTACTTC

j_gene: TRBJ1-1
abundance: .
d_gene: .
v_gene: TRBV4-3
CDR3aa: CASSQDLGIEAFF
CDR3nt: TGCGCCAGCAGCCAAGATTTGGGGATTGAAGCTTTCTTT

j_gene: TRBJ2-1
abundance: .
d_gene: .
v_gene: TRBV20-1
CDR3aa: CSATVNNEQFF
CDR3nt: TGCAGTGCTACGGTGAACAATGAGCAGTTCTTC

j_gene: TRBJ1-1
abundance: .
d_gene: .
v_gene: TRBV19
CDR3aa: CASWDFTTEAFF
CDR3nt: TGTGCCAGTTGGGACTTCACCACTGAAGCTTTCTTT

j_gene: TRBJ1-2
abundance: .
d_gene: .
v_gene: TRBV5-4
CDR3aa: CASSSEAGEPRYTF
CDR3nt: TGTGCCAGCAGCTCTGAGGCAGGGGAACCACGCTACACCTTC

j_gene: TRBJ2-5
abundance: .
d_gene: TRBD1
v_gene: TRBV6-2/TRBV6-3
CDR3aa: CASSYLTGGGQETQYF
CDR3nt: TGTGCCAGCAGTTACCTGACAGGGGGCGGCCAAGAGACCCAGTACTTC

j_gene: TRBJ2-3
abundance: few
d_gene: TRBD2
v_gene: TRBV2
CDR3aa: CASSEGGSGSGTDTQYF
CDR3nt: TGTGCCAGCAGTGAAGGTGGTAGCGGGAGCGGCACAGATACGCAGTATTTT

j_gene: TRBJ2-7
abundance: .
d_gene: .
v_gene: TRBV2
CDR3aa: CASSVPGQYF
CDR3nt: TGTGCCAGCAGTGTACCAGGGCAGTACTTC

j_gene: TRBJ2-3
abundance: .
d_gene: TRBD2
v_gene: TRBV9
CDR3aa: CASSQIAGGSDTQYF
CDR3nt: TGTGCCAGCAGCCAAATAGCGGGAGGATCAGATACGCAGTATTTT

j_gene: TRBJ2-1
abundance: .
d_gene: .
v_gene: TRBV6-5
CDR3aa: CASSYSALARGDEQFF
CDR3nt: TGTGCCAGCAGTTACTCGGCTTTAGCGAGGGGAGATGAGCAGTTCTTC

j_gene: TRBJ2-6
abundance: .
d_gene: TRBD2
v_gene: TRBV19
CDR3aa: CASSIREAPGANVLTF
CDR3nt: TGTGCCAGTAGTATCCGGGAGGCTCCTGGGGCCAACGTCCTGACTTTC

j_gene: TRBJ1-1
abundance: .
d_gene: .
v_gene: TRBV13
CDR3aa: CASSSAGTEAFF
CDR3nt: TGTGCCAGCAGCTCAGCAGGGACCGAAGCTTTCTTT

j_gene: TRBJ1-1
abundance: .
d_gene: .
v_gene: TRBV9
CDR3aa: CASSVGGQTEAFF
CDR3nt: TGTGCCAGCAGCGTTGGGGGTCAGACTGAAGCTTTCTTT

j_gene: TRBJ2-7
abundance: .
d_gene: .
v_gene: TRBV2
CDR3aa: CASSETSEQYF
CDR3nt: TGTGCCAGCAGTGAGACAAGCGAGCAGTACTTC

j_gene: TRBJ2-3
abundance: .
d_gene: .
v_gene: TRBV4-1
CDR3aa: CASSQVVLNTDTQYF
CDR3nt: TGCGCCAGCAGCCAAGTAGTCCTCAACACAGATACGCAGTATTTT

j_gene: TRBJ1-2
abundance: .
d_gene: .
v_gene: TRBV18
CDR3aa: CAIPRENYGYTF
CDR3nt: TGTGCCATCCCAAGGGAAAACTATGGCTACACCTTC

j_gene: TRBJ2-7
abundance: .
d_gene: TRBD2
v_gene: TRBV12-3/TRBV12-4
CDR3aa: CASMDSGRPYEQYF
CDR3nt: TGTGCCAGCATGGATAGCGGGAGGCCCTACGAGCAGTACTTC

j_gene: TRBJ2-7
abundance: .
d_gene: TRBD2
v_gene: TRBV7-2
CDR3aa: CASSYSGGPSYEQYF
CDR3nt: TGTGCCAGCAGCTATAGCGGGGGTCCCTCCTACGAGCAGTACTTC

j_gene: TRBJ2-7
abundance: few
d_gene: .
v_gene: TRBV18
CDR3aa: CASSPIWGRYDEQYF
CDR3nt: TGTGCCAGCTCACCAATCTGGGGCAGGTACGACGAGCAGTACTTC

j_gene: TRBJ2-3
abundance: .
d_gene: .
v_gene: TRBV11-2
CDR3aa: CASSSPTTDTQYF
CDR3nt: TGTGCCAGCAGCTCCCCAACCACAGATACGCAGTATTTT

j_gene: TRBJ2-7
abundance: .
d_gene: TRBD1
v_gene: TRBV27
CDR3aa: CASSLSGQGEYF
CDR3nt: TGTGCCAGCAGTTTATCAGGACAGGGGGAGTACTTC

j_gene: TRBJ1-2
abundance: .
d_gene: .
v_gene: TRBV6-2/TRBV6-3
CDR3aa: CASLNLSLPWGYTF
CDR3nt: TGTGCCAGCCTCAACTTGTCTCTCCCCTGGGGCTACACCTTC

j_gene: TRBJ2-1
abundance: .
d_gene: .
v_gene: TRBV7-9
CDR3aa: CASSNPVGQTYNEQFF
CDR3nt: TGTGCCAGCAGCAATCCCGTGGGCCAAACCTACAATGAGCAGTTCTTC

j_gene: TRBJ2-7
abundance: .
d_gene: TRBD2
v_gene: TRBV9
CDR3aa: CASSTGTSAHEQYF
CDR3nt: TGTGCCAGCAGTACCGGGACTAGCGCCCACGAGCAGTACTTC

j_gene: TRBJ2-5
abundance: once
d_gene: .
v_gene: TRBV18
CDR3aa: CASSPTGRSGETQYF
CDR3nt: TGTGCCAGCTCACCTACGGGGCGGTCAGGGGAGACCCAGTACTTC

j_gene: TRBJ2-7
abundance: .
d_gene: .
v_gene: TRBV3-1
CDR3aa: CASSPDRGWATAYEQYF
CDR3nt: TGTGCCAGCAGCCCTGATCGGGGGTGGGCGACAGCTTACGAGCAGTACTTC